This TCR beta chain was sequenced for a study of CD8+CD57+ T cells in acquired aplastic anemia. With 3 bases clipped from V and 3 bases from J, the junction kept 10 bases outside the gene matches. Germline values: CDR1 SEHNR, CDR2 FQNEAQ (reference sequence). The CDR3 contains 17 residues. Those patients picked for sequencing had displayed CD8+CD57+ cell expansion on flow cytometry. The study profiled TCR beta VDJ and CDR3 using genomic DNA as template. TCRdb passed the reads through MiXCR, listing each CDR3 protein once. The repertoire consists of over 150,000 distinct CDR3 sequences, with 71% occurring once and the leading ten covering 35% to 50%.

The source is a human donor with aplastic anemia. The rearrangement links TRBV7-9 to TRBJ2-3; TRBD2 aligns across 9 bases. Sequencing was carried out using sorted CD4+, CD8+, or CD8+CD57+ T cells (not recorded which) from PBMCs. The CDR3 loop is CASSLGRIAGETDTQYF. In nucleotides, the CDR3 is TGTGCCAGCAGCTTGGGACGTATAGCGGGGGAGACAGATACGCAGTATTTT.